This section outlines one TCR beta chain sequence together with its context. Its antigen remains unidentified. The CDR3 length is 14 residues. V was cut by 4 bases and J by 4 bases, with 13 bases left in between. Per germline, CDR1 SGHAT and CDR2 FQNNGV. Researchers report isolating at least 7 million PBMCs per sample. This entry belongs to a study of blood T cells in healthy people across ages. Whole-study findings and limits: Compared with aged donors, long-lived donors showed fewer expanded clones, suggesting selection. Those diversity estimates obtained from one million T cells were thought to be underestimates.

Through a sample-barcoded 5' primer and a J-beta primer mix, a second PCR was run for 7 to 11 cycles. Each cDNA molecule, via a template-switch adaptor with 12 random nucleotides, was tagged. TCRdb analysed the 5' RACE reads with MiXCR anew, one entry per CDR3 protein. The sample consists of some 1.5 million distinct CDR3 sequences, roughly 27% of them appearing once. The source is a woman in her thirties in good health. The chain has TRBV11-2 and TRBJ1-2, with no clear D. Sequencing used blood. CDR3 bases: TGTGCCAGCAGCTCACCCCTGGAGCCCTATGGCTACACCTTC. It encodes CASSSPLEPYGYTF. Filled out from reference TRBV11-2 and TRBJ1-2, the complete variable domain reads EAGVAQSPRYKIIEKRQSVAFWCNPISGHATLYWYQQILGQGPKLLIQFQNNGVVDDSQLPKDRFSAERLKGVDSTLKIQPAKLEDSAVYLCASSSPLEPYGYTFGSGTRLTVV.